Described below is a single T cell receptor beta chain sequence and its context. This record belongs to a study of blood T cell repertoires in COVID-19. Turning to the study itself: COVID-19 samples collected from the United States, Italy and Spain covered acute and convalescent phases.

Per the authors' pipeline: Nucleated cell counts were estimated from reference gene primer amplification. This table comes from immunoSEQ multiplex PCR, and its TCRdb copy is limited to in-frame clones, with some not included. V, J and clone size were drawn from that table, and D and trimming were deduced from the DNA. The sample has around 91,000 clones; less than 85% are singletons. The TCR originated in a woman older than 75 with active or convalescent COVID-19. The source material was peripheral blood.

The CDR3 coding sequence is TGTGCCAGCAGCGGAGTGGGAGGGTTTGGCTACGAGCAGTACTTC. Protein product: CASSGVGGFGYEQYF. The chain joins TRBV9 to TRBJ2-7, with 7 bases matching TRBD2. Losses at the gene ends were 3 bases for V and 3 bases for J; bases not matched to a gene: 9. The CDR3 runs 15 residues. From germline, CDR1 is SGDLS and CDR2 YYNGEE.